This record covers a single TCR beta chain. Its antigen is currently unknown. This record comes from a study of blood T cells in healthy people across ages. Study-level findings and limits: Naive T cell percentage showed a strong correlation with the diversity of TCR beta.

The use of a sample-barcoded 5' primer and a J-beta primer mix characterized a second PCR of roughly 6 to 11 cycles. TCRdb re-called the 5' RACE reads with MiXCR, one entry per CDR3 protein. The profile shows some 1,800,000 distinct CDR3 sequences, about two fifths of them singletons. This CDR3 has 15 residues. With 5 bases removed from V and 8 bases from J, the gap between germline ends came to 18 bases. The sample comprised blood. The chain combines TRBV12-3 or TRBV12-4 with TRBJ1-4, with D maybe TRBD1 (5 bases). This TCR was recovered from a human donor in good health. For the CDR3, the DNA is TGTGCCAGCAGTCGGCGGGGCAGGGAGGGCGAAAAACTGTTTTTT. It codes for CASSRRGREGEKLFF.